These 24 T cell receptor beta chains share one sample of origin, sequenced in a study of T cells in tuberculosis. Only in-frame clones appear in the TCRdb table, and some are missing; sequencing was by immunoSEQ multiplex PCR. The table shows about 41,000 clones, with about 95% occurring only once. Sample: PBMCs. The receptors come from a donor under 30 with latent tuberculosis or without tuberculosis infection.

This clone was observed once. The chain carries TRBV5-1 and TRBJ1-5; 8 bases line up with TRBD1. This CDR3 comprises 15 residues. The V and J ends lost 4 bases and 0 bases, in that order; junction bases with no gene match: 3. Germline CDR1 SGHRS, CDR2 YFSETQ. The CDR3 spells CASSADRGSNQPQHF. The DNA of the CDR3 is TGCGCCAGCAGCGCCGACAGGGGTAGCAATCAGCCCCAGCATTTT.

As regards this clone: One end of the junction varies from germline; a read error may be responsible. The genes are TRBV2 and TRBJ2-7; D gene uncertain. CDR3 length: 10 amino acids. Germline CDR1 reads SNHLY; CDR2 reads FYNNEI. The CDR3 DNA is TGTGCCAGCATTTTCGAACGGGTATTCTTC. Translation: CASIFERVFF.

The rearrangement uses TRBV6-1 and TRBJ1-5, with 11 bases fitting TRBD1. With V trimmed by 5 bases and J by 2 bases, 8 bases remained unmatched. This CDR3 comprises 17 residues. CDR1 MNHNS and CDR2 SASEGT come from the germline V gene. This CDR3 reads CASSKGQGAPGNQPQHF. The CDR3 DNA sequence: TGTGCCAGCAGTAAAGGACAGGGGGCGCCTGGCAATCAGCCCCAGCATTTT.

Within the sample, this clone is medium-sized. The V and J genes are TRBV25-1 and TRBJ1-5; TRBD1 agrees at 10 bases. CDR3 length: 16 amino acids. The ends lost 2 bases at V and 3 bases at J; junction bases unmatched: 4. Looked up from germline, CDR1 is MGHDK and CDR2 is SYGVNS. The CDR3 DNA sequence: TGTGCCAGCAGTGAAAAGGGACAGGGGCACAATCAGCCCCAGCATTTT. This sequence encodes CASSEKGQGHNQPQHF.

This sequence joins TRBV27 and TRBJ2-1; 8 bases agree with TRBD1. Germline V gives CDR1 MNHEY, CDR2 SMNVEV (reference sequence). V dropped 6 bases and J dropped 4; count of bases not matched to a gene: 14. CDR3 length: 17 residues. For the CDR3, the DNA is TGTGCCAGCAGCCTCGAAAAAGACAGGGGAAATTACAATGAGCAGTTCTTC. The encoded protein is CASSLEKDRGNYNEQFF.

This clone appeared once. The V gene is TRBV2, the J gene TRBJ1-1; D is possibly TRBD1 (5 bases). V dropped 6 bases and J dropped 0 bases, with 14 bases sitting between them. Germline assignment: CDR1 SNHLY and CDR2 FYNNEI. This CDR3 region has 15 residues. This CDR3 reads CASSLGGGMNTEAFF. CDR3 sequence (DNA): TGTGCCAGCAGCCTTGGCGGGGGTATGAACACTGAAGCTTTCTTT.

The chain combines TRBV7-2 with TRBJ1-2; 7 nucleotides agree with TRBD1. The CDR3 consists of 14 residues. V lost 4 bases, J lost 2 bases, and 4 bases stayed unmatched. Per the germline V gene, CDR1 is SGHTA and CDR2 is FQGNSA. The DNA for the CDR3 is TGTGCCAGCAGCTGGGAACAGGGGAACTATGGCTACACCTTC. This translates into CASSWEQGNYGYTF.

The chain links TRBV30 to TRBJ2-3; maybe TRBD2 (5 bases). V was shortened by 5 bases and J by 5 bases, with 8 bases between the two germline ends. Germline loops: CDR1 GTSNPN, CDR2 SVGIG (reference sequence). This CDR3 comprises 11 residues. The CDR3 here is CAWGGEDTQYF. The CDR3 nucleotides are TGTGCCTGGGGAGGAGAAGATACGCAGTATTTT.

The CDR3 spells CASSPQGAVNTEAFF. CDR3 in DNA: TGTGCCAGCAGCCCACAGGGGGCGGTGAACACTGAAGCTTTCTTT. V and J are TRBV9 and TRBJ1-1; TRBD1 matches at 9 bases. Germline trimming cut 4 bases from V and 0 bases from J; bases unmatched to any gene: 4. The CDR3 covers 15 residues. Germline V gives CDR1 SGDLS, CDR2 YYNGEE.

V gene TRBV5-6 combines with J gene TRBJ2-7; 11 bases are a match to TRBD2. The germline V gene has CDR1 SGHDT and CDR2 YYEEEE. The junction had 7 bases not matched to a gene; V was cut back by 0 bases and J by 2 bases. CDR3 length equals 17 residues. CDR3 bases: TGTGCCAGCAGCTTGGAAGGACTAGCGGGTTCTGCCTACGAGCAGTACTTC. It specifies CASSLEGLAGSAYEQYF.

The sample holds a few counts of this clone. The rearrangement links TRBV6-1 to TRBJ1-2; TRBD1 aligns across 9 bases. The V and J ends lost 7 bases and 6 bases, in that order; junction bases with no gene match: 9. The CDR3 contains 14 residues. CDR1 is MNHNS, CDR2 SASEGT, per germline. The CDR3 sequence is CASTRQGGRDGYTF. DNA for the CDR3: TGTGCCAGCACCAGACAGGGGGGAAGAGATGGCTACACCTTC.

The chain has TRBV5-1 and TRBJ1-1; the D is unclear. Trimming left V 0 bases short and J 6 bases short, with 6 bases between. The CDR3 loop spans 12 amino acids. CDR1 is SGHRS, CDR2 YFSETQ, per germline. DNA for the CDR3: TGCGCCAGCAGCTTGGCAGGTCCTGAAGCTTTCTTT. It specifies CASSLAGPEAFF.

The chain employs TRBV20-1 and TRBJ1-1; D unresolved. The length of the CDR3 is 11 residues. V was cut by 2 bases and J by 3 bases, with 4 bases left in between. CDR1 is DFQATT and CDR2 is SNEGSKA in the germline V gene (reference sequence). CDR3 sequence (DNA): TGCAGTGCTAGAATCTACACTGAAGCTTTCTTT. This gives the protein CSARIYTEAFF.

Here the CDR3 DNA reads TGTGCCAGCTCAAAGGACAGGGTCTATGGCTACACCTTC. This codes for CASSKDRVYGYTF. The J gene is TRBJ1-2, the V gene TRBV18; 8 bases agree with TRBD1. Trimming cost V 5 bases and J 4 bases; bases outside gene matches: 3. The germline V gene has CDR1 KGHSH and CDR2 LQKENI. The CDR3 extends over 13 amino acids.

This chain joins TRBV27 and TRBJ1-1; perhaps TRBD1 as D (5 bases). The V gene's germline CDR1 is MNHEY and CDR2 SMNVEV (reference sequence). Deletions cut 6 bases from V and 4 bases from J, with 9 bases between. The CDR3 totals 12 residues. The CDR3 nucleotides read TGTGCCAGCAGGGACATGGGCACTGAAGCTTTCTTT. This encodes CASRDMGTEAFF.

The chain couples TRBV9 to TRBJ1-1; 7 nucleotides agree with TRBD1. The CDR3 loop spans 14 amino acids. The junction had 4 bases not matched to a gene; V was cut back by 0 bases and J by 5 bases. Germline lookup yields CDR1 SGDLS and CDR2 YYNGEE. The CDR3 coding sequence is TGTGCCAGCAGCGTAGGCCAGGGGGATACTGAAGCTTTCTTT. Residues: CASSVGQGDTEAFF.

V gene TRBV6-1 combines with J gene TRBJ1-2; the D gene is possibly TRBD1 (5 bases). The CDR3 sequence is 14 residues long. The germline gives CDR1 MNHNS, CDR2 SASEGT. With 3 bases removed from V and 6 bases from J, the gap between germline ends came to 14 bases. The CDR3 DNA reads TGTGCCAGCAGTGACCTCGCCAGGGAGGATGGCTACACCTTC. This codes for CASSDLAREDGYTF.

The rearrangement links TRBV19 to TRBJ2-7; 8 bases are a match to TRBD1. Per germline, CDR1 LNHDA and CDR2 SQIVND (reference sequence). The CDR3 is made up of 15 amino acids. The V segment lost 5 bases and the J segment 0 bases; nucleotides outside the gene matches: 6. CDR3 nucleotide sequence: TGTGCCAGTAGTTTCGGGGGACAGGACTCCTACGAGCAGTACTTC. It specifies CASSFGGQDSYEQYF.

The gene calls are TRBV18 and TRBJ1-5; D gene unclear. Germline V gives CDR1 KGHSH, CDR2 LQKENI. This CDR3 has 12 amino acids. Trimming took 6 bases from V and 3 from J, leaving 6 bases between them. The CDR3 protein is CASSYYNQPQHF. CDR3 sequence (DNA): TGTGCCAGCTCGTACTACAATCAGCCCCAGCATTTT. Looking up the rest from reference TRBV18 and TRBJ1-5 gives the full variable domain: NAGVMQNPRHLVRRRGQEARLRCSPMKGHSHVYWYRQLPEEGLKFMVYLQKENIIDESGMPKERFSAEFPKEGPSILRIQQVVRGDSAAYFCASSYYNQPQHFGDGTRLSIL.

The rearrangement uses TRBV25-1 and TRBJ1-1; unclear D gene. V shed 5 bases and J shed 0 bases, with 10 bases lying between them. The CDR3 length is 14 residues. The germline V gene encodes CDR1 MGHDK and CDR2 SYGVNS. The CDR3 DNA sequence: TGTGCCAGCAGTATGAATACAGTGAACACTGAAGCTTTCTTT. Translation gives CASSMNTVNTEAFF.

The gene calls are TRBV28 and TRBJ2-5; D call uncertain. The CDR3 is made up of 15 amino acids. CDR1 MDHEN and CDR2 SYDVKM come from the germline V gene. V was shortened by 5 bases and J by 2 bases, with 15 bases between the two germline ends. CDR3 coding DNA: TGTGCCAGCAGTCCCTTGATGAGGCGTCAAGAGACCCAGTACTTC. As protein: CASSPLMRRQETQYF.

The chain combines TRBV7-2 with TRBJ1-2; TRBD1 matches 9 bases. J was trimmed by 6 bases and V by 5 bases; bases with no gene match: 10. CDR1 SGHTA and CDR2 FQGNSA come from the germline V gene. The CDR3 loop spans 15 amino acids. CDR3 sequence (DNA): TGTGCCAGCAGCGCCCGGCCGGGACAGGGCCATGGCTACACCTTC. Translating gives CASSARPGQGHGYTF.

V and J are TRBV7-9 and TRBJ2-2, with 10 bases matching TRBD2. J gave up 1 base and V 1 base, and 6 bases lay outside the gene matches. The CDR3 totals 18 residues. Germline loops: CDR1 SEHNR, CDR2 FQNEAQ (reference sequence). CDR3 protein: CASSLGVLAGENTGELFF. CDR3 in DNA: TGTGCCAGCAGCTTAGGCGTCCTAGCGGGGGAGAACACCGGGGAGCTGTTTTTT.

The V gene is TRBV6-6, the J gene TRBJ1-3; D ambiguous. Deletions cut 6 bases from V and 0 bases from J, with 9 bases between. CDR3 size: 14 residues. The germline V gene encodes CDR1 MNHNY and CDR2 SVGAGI (reference sequence). As DNA, the CDR3 is TGTGCCAGCAGGACTGACGGCTCTGGAAACACCATATATTTT. It translates to CASRTDGSGNTIYF.